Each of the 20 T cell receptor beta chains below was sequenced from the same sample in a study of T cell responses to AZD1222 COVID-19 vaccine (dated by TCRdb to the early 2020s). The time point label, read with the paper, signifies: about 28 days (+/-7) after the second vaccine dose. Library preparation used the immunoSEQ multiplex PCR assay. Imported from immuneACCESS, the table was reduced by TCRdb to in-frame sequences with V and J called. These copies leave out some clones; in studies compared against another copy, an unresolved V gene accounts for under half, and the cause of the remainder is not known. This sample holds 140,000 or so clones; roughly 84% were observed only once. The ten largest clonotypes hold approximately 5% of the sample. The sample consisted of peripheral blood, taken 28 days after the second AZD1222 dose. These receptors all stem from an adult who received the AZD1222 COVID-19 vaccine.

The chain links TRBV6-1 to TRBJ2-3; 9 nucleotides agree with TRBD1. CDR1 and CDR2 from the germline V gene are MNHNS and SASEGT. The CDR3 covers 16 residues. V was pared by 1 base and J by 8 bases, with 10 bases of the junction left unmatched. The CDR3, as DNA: TGTGCCAGCAGTGAAGAAACCCACAGGGGGCTGAGTACGCAGTATTTT. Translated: CASSEETHRGLSTQYF.

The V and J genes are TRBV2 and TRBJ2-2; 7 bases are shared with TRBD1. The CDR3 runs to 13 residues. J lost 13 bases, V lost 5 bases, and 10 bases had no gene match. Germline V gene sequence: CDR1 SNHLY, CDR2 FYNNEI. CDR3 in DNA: TGTGCCAGCAGTCAAGGGACAGCCCTCTGGCTGTTTTTT. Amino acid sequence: CASSQGTALWLFF.

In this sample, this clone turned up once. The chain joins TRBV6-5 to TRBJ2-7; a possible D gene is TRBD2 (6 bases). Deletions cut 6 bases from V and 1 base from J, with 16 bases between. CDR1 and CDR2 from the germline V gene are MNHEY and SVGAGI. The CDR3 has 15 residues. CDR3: CASSSRGVGSYEQYF. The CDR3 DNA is TGTGCCAGCAGCTCCCGCGGGGTCGGGTCCTACGAGCAGTACTTC.

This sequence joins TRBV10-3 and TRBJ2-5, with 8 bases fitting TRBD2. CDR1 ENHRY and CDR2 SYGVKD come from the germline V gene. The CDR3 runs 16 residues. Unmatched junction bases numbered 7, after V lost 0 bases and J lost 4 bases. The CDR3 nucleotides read TGTGCCATCAGTGAGTCGAGGGGCCTAGCGGGAGAGACCCAGTACTTC. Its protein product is CAISESRGLAGETQYF.

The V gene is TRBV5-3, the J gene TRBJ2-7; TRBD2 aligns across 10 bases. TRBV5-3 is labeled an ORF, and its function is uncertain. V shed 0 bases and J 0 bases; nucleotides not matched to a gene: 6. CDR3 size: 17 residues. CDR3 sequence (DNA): TGTGCCAGAAGCTTGGGAACTAGCGGGGTCAGCTCCTACGAGCAGTACTTC. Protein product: CARSLGTSGVSSYEQYF.

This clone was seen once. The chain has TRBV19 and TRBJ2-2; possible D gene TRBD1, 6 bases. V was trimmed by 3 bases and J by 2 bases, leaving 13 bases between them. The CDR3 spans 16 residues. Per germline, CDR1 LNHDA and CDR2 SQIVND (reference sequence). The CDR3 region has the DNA TGTGCCAGTAGTATCGTCGGGACAATTAACACCGGGGAGCTGTTTTTT. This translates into CASSIVGTINTGELFF.

The CDR3 region has the DNA TGTGCCAGCAGTTTATCGGTCCCGGGGGAGACCCAGTACTTC. Protein: CASSLSVPGETQYF. The V call is TRBV27, the J call TRBJ2-5, with D perhaps TRBD2 (5 bases). There are 14 residues in the CDR3. V lost 0 bases to trimming and J lost 5 bases, with 10 bases between them. In germline, CDR1 is MNHEY, CDR2 SMNVEV (reference sequence).

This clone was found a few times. The CDR3 bases are TGTGCCAGCAGCGATCTAACAGGGTATGTTGAAGCTTTCTTT. Translation: CASSDLTGYVEAFF. The chain combines TRBV9 with TRBJ1-1, with D maybe TRBD1 (6 bases). The germline V and J ends were trimmed by 3 bases and 7 bases, with 16 bases remaining between them. This CDR3 is 14 amino acids long. Germline V CDR1 and CDR2: SGDLS, YYNGEE. Full variable domain (missing parts from reference TRBV9 and TRBJ1-1): DSGVTQTPKHLITATGQRVTLRCSPRSGDLSVYWYQQSLDQGLQFLIQYYNGEERAKGNILERFSAQQFPDLHSELNLSSLELGDSALYFCASSDLTGYVEAFFGQGTRLTVV.

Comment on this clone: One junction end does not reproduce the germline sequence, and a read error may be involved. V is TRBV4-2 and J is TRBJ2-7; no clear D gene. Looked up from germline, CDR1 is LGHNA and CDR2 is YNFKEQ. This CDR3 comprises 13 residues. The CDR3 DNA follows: TGTGCCAGCAGTCAAGCTACCCTGGGGGAGCAGTACTTC. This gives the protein CASSQATLGEQYF.

The CDR3 is CASSQRWGSLNQPQHF. CDR3 sequence (DNA): TGTGCCAGCAGCCAAAGGTGGGGGTCCCTCAATCAGCCCCAGCATTTT. This chain links TRBV3-1 (or the pseudogene TRBV3-2) with TRBJ1-5; D possibly corresponds to TRBD1 (5 bases). This CDR3 spans 16 amino acids. Germline CDR1 is LGHDT and CDR2 is YNNKEL (reference sequence). V was cut by 2 bases and J by 3 bases, with 14 bases left in between.

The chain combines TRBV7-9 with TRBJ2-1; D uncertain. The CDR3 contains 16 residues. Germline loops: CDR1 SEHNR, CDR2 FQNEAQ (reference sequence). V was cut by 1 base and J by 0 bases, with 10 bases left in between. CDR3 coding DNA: TGTGCCAGCAGCTTAGAGCCGTCGAGCTCCTACAATGAGCAGTTCTTC. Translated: CASSLEPSSSYNEQFF.

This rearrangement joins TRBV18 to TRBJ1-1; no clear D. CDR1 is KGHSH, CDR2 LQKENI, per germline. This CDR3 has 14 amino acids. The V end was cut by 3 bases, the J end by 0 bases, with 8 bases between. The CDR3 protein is CASSPGGMNTEAFF. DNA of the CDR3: TGTGCCAGCTCACCTGGAGGGATGAACACTGAAGCTTTCTTT.

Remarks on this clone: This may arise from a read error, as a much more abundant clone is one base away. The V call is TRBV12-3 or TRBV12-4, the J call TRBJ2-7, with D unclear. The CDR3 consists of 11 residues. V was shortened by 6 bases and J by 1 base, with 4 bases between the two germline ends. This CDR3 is CASSQSYEQYF. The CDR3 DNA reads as TGTGCCAGCAGCCAATCCTACGAGCAGTACTTC.

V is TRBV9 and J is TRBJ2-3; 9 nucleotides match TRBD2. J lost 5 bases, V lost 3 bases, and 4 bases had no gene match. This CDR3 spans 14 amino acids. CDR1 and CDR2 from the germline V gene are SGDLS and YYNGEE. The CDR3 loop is CASSAAGGLDTQYF. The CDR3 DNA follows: TGTGCCAGCAGCGCCGCGGGGGGGTTAGATACGCAGTATTTT.

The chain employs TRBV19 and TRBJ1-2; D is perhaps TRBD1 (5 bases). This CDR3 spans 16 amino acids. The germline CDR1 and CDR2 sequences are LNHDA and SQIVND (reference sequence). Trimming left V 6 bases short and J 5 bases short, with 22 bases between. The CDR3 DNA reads TGTGCCAGTAGCCGACGAAAAGGGGACGGAATATATGGCTACACCTTC. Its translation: CASSRRKGDGIYGYTF. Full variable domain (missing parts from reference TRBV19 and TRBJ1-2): DGGITQSPKYLFRKEGQNVTLSCEQNLNHDAMYWYRQDPGQGLRLIYYSQIVNDFQKGDIAEGYSVSREKKESFPLTVTSAQKNPTAFYLCASSRRKGDGIYGYTFGSGTRLTVV.

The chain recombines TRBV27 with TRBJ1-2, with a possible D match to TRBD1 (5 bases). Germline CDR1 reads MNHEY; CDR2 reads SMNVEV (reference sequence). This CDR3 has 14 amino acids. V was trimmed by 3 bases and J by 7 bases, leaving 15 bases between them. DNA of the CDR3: TGTGCCAGCAGTTTGGGGGGGGGTTTCGGTGGCTACACCTTC. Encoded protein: CASSLGGGFGGYTF.

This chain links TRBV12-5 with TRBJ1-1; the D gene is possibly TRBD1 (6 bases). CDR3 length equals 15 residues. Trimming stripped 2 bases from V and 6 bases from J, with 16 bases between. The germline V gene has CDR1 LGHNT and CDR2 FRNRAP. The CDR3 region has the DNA TGTGCTAGTGGTTTGCGGGCAGGGGAGGGAGCTGAAGCTTTCTTT. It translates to CASGLRAGEGAEAFF. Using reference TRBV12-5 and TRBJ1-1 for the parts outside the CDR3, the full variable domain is DARVTQTPRHKVTEMGQEVTMRCQPILGHNTVFWYRQTMMQGLELLAYFRNRAPLDDSGMPKDRFSAEMPDATLATLKIQPSEPRDSAVYFCASGLRAGEGAEAFFGQGTRLTVV.

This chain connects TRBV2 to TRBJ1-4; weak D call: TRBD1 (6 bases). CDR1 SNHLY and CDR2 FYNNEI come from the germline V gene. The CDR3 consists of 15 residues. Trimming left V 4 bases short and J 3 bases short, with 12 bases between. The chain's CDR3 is CASSGGGQPNEKLFF. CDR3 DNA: TGTGCCAGCAGTGGAGGGGGGCAGCCTAATGAAAAACTGTTTTTT.

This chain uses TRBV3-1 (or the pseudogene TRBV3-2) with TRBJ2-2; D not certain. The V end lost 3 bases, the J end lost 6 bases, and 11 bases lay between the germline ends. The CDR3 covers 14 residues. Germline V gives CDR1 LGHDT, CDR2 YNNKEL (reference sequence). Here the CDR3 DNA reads TGTGCCAGCAGCCAGGGGAAATCGCCCGGGGAGCTGTTTTTT. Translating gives CASSQGKSPGELFF.

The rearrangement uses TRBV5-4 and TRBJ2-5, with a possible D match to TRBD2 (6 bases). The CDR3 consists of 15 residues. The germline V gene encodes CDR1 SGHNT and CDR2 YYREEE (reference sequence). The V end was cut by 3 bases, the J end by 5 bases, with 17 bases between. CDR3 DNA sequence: TGTGCCAGCAGCTGGCGGGCGGGAATAGATGAGACCCAGTACTTC. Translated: CASSWRAGIDETQYF.